This T cell receptor (beta chain) was sequenced for a study of T cell responses to AZD1222 COVID-19 vaccine. V lost 5 bases and J lost 4; bases outside the gene matches: 8. Per the germline V gene, CDR1 is LNHDA and CDR2 is SQIVND (reference sequence). The CDR3 spans 14 residues. Using immunoSEQ multiplex PCR, the repertoire was profiled, and TCRdb retains in-frame clones only, with some absent. The table lists fewer than 180,000 clones, approximately 92% of them singletons. Here the sequenced sample was peripheral blood, taken 28 days after the second AZD1222 dose. The sequence derives from an adult who received the AZD1222 COVID-19 vaccine. The genes are TRBV19 and TRBJ2-7; 7 bases fit TRBD2. For the CDR3, the DNA is TGTGCCAGTAGTTACGCGGGAGTGGGGTACGAGCAGTACTTC. Residues: CASSYAGVGYEQYF.